Below are 26 T cell receptor beta chains sequenced from a single sample in a study of response to subunit inactivated influenza vaccine. TCRdb reprocessed the RT-PCR reads with MiXCR, giving one entry per CDR3 protein. This table holds hundreds of thousands of distinct CDR3 sequences, about 18% found once. The sample in question was PBMCs from blood, obtained 5 days after vaccination. The receptors here all came from a man aged 45-60 years who received an inactivated influenza vaccine.

V usage is TRBV4-1 and J usage is TRBJ1-5; 10 nucleotides agree with TRBD1. The germline V gene has CDR1 MGHRA and CDR2 YSYEKL. The CDR3 covers 15 residues. J was trimmed by 4 bases and V by 4 bases; bases with no gene match: 4. The CDR3 spells CASSPGQGWNQPQHF. In DNA, the CDR3 is TGCGCCAGCAGCCCGGGACAGGGGTGGAATCAGCCCCAGCATTTT.

This clonotype was recorded a few times. This sequence joins TRBV4-3 and TRBJ1-1, with D tentatively TRBD1 (6 bases). The V end lost 3 bases, the J end lost 7 bases, and 12 bases lay between the germline ends. Germline CDR1 LGHNA, CDR2 YSLEER. The CDR3 contains 13 residues. The CDR3 loop reads CASSQVQQGEAFF. Here the CDR3 DNA reads TGCGCCAGCAGCCAGGTCCAACAGGGTGAAGCTTTCTTT.

This clonotype appeared many times. The chain has TRBV12-3 or TRBV12-4 and TRBJ1-1; no reliable D call. V was pared by 2 bases and J by 0 bases, with 13 bases between. CDR3 size: 16 residues. DNA for the CDR3: TGTGCCAGCAGTTTATTCGGACGGGTTCTGAACACTGAAGCTTTCTTT. Protein: CASSLFGRVLNTEAFF.

This clonotype was seen only a few times. The chain recombines TRBV9 with TRBJ2-1; unclear D gene. Deletions cut 0 bases from V and 6 bases from J, with 25 bases between. This CDR3 spans 19 amino acids. Germline CDR1 SGDLS, CDR2 YYNGEE. CDR3 nucleotide sequence: TGTGCCAGCAGCGTAGAGCCAGGTCCGTTCGCGAGCATTGGCAATGAGCAGTTCTTC. This gives the protein CASSVEPGPFASIGNEQFF.

This clonotype came up a few times. The chain uses TRBV6-2 or TRBV6-3 and TRBJ2-1, with 8 bases matching TRBD1. V lost 6 bases to trimming and J lost 4 bases; unmatched junction nucleotides: 11. Germline loops: CDR1 MNHEY, CDR2 SVGEGT. The CDR3 runs 16 residues. Here the CDR3 reads CASSLGQAYRYNEQFF. In DNA, the CDR3 is TGTGCCAGCAGCCTGGGACAGGCGTACCGTTACAATGAGCAGTTCTTC.

J is TRBJ2-1 and V is TRBV15; 9 nucleotides match TRBD2. Germline V gene lookup returns CDR1 LNHNV and CDR2 YYDKDF (reference sequence). The CDR3 length is 18 residues. V shed 6 bases, J shed 6 bases, and the junction held 18 bases outside the gene matches. Here the CDR3 reads CATRGSSLAGFPSNEQFF. CDR3 nucleotide sequence: TGTGCCACCAGAGGGTCGAGTCTAGCGGGATTTCCGAGCAATGAGCAGTTCTTC.

This clonotype came up a few times. The chain joins TRBV29-1 to TRBJ2-1; the D is unclear. The CDR3 contains 14 residues. CDR1 SQVTM and CDR2 ANQGSEA come from the germline V gene. V was pared by 0 bases and J by 1 base, with 7 bases between. The CDR3 region has the DNA TGCAGCGTTGAAGAGCATAATTCCTACAATGAGCAGTTCTTC. Translating gives CSVEEHNSYNEQFF.

The chain links TRBV7-2 to TRBJ2-3; 11 positions match TRBD2. CDR3 length: 14 amino acids. CDR1 and CDR2 from the germline V gene are SGHTA and FQGNSA. Trimming at V came to 5 bases and at J to 6 bases, leaving 4 bases not matched to a gene. CDR3 residues: CASSPGLAVDTQYF. The DNA for the CDR3 is TGTGCCAGCAGCCCGGGACTAGCGGTGGATACGCAGTATTTT.

The chain recombines TRBV12-3 or TRBV12-4 with TRBJ2-5; 8 bases are a match to TRBD2. The CDR3 length is 14 residues. The junction had 5 bases not matched to a gene; V was cut back by 7 bases and J by 1 base. CDR3 DNA: TGTGCCAGCACTTCGGGGGGGGTCCAAGAGACCCAGTACTTC. Its protein product is CASTSGGVQETQYF.

The V gene is TRBV28, the J gene TRBJ2-4, with D maybe TRBD2 (6 bases). Germline CDR1 MDHEN, CDR2 SYDVKM. The CDR3 is 16 amino acids. Trimming took off 1 base at V and 0 bases at J, with 10 bases between the two ends. Here the CDR3 DNA reads TGTGCCAGCAGTTTATTCGGAGGGGAAGCCAAAAACATTCAGTACTTC. Its translation: CASSLFGGEAKNIQYF.

The rearrangement uses TRBV10-3 and TRBJ2-3; D remains unclear. The CDR3 length is 16 residues. V was cut by 6 bases and J by 1 base, with 17 bases left in between. Germline lookup yields CDR1 ENHRY and CDR2 SYGVKD. The CDR3 nucleotides are TGTGCCATCAGGAACCTAGACGGATGGGGCACAGATACGCAGTATTTT. It encodes CAIRNLDGWGTDTQYF.

This CDR3 reads CASSTAGVKETQYF. CDR3 coding DNA: TGTGCCAGCTCGACAGCGGGGGTCAAAGAGACCCAGTACTTC. This chain joins TRBV18 and TRBJ2-5; TRBD2 aligns across 8 bases. This CDR3 is built from 14 residues. Looked up from germline, CDR1 is KGHSH and CDR2 is LQKENI. J was trimmed by 3 bases and V by 6 bases; bases with no gene match: 6. The full variable domain, completed using reference TRBV18 and TRBJ2-5, is NAGVMQNPRHLVRRRGQEARLRCSPMKGHSHVYWYRQLPEEGLKFMVYLQKENIIDESGMPKERFSAEFPKEGPSILRIQQVVRGDSAAYFCASSTAGVKETQYFGPGTRLLVL.

This chain connects TRBV20-1 to TRBJ1-5; D remains unclear. Germline V gene data show CDR1 as DFQATT and CDR2 as SNEGSKA (reference sequence). V lost 3 bases and J 3 bases, leaving 9 bases between the germline ends. The CDR3 consists of 13 residues. CDR3 bases: TGCAGTGCTAGTGACACTCACAATCAGCCCCAGCATTTT. Amino acids: CSASDTHNQPQHF.

The chain has TRBV7-2 and TRBJ2-3, with a weak D call TRBD1 (6 bases). The germline V gene encodes CDR1 SGHTA and CDR2 FQGNSA. V dropped 3 bases and J dropped 3 bases, with 10 bases sitting between them. The CDR3 is made up of 14 amino acids. For the CDR3, the DNA is TGTGCCAGCAGCTTCAACAGGGCGACAGATACGCAGTATTTT. Residues: CASSFNRATDTQYF.

This clonotype has more than one count but fewer than ten. The chain is built from TRBV12-3 or TRBV12-4 and TRBJ1-4; the match to TRBD1 covers 8 bases. This CDR3 is built from 13 residues. The J segment lost 8 bases and the V segment lost 6 bases, leaving 5 bases of the junction unmatched. The CDR3 DNA reads as TGTGCCAGCAGCCTACAGGGGGGCGAAAAACTGTTTTTT. It yields the protein CASSLQGGEKLFF.

This clonotype was counted only a few times. The CDR3 region has the DNA TGTGCCAGCAGCGGGGGGGGAGGGACAGCCTACAATGAGCAGTTCTTC. As protein: CASSGGGGTAYNEQFF. The rearrangement joins TRBV7-9 to TRBJ2-1; D is perhaps TRBD1 or TRBD2 (7 bases each). Looked up from germline, CDR1 is SEHNR and CDR2 is FQNEAQ (reference sequence). V was shortened by 5 bases and J by 2 bases, with 16 bases between the two germline ends. There are 16 residues in the CDR3.

The chain has TRBV5-1 and TRBJ2-2; tentatively, D is TRBD1 (6 bases). The CDR3 consists of 14 residues. CDR1 is SGHRS, CDR2 YFSETQ, per germline. The germline V and J ends were trimmed by 4 bases and 7 bases, with 14 bases remaining between them. CDR3 sequence: CASSIRTVGGELFF. CDR3 sequence (DNA): TGCGCCAGCAGCATCCGGACAGTGGGCGGGGAGCTGTTTTTT.

This clonotype was observed a few times. J is TRBJ2-1 and V is TRBV18; unclear D gene. The CDR3 has 14 amino acids. Trimming took off 0 bases at V and 14 bases at J, with 17 bases between the two ends. Germline CDR1 is KGHSH and CDR2 is LQKENI. The CDR3 region has the DNA TGTGCCAGCTCACCACCGGTCAGCCCAGTTCGAAAGTTCTTC. Encoded protein: CASSPPVSPVRKFF.

This clonotype was picked up a small number of times. The chain uses TRBV10-3 and TRBJ1-2, with 7 positions matching TRBD1. The germline CDR1 and CDR2 sequences are ENHRY and SYGVKD. This CDR3 spans 15 amino acids. V lost 10 bases, J lost 6 bases, and 17 bases stayed unmatched. CDR3 sequence (DNA): TGTGCCACCAACCGTCAGGGGGGCAAGGAAAATGGCTACACCTTC. Its translation: CATNRQGGKENGYTF.

This clonotype has only a few counts. The gene calls are TRBV30 and TRBJ1-1; TRBD1 aligns across 7 bases. The trim removed 2 bases at V and 13 bases at J, leaving 10 bases unmatched. Germline CDR1 GTSNPN, CDR2 SVGIG (reference sequence). The CDR3 is 12 amino acids. CDR3 in amino acids: CAWSHRGPTVFF. For the CDR3, the DNA is TGTGCCTGGAGTCACAGGGGACCCACGGTTTTCTTT. The full variable domain, with the rest looked up from reference TRBV30 and TRBJ1-1, is SQTIHQWPATLVQPVGSPLSLECTVEGTSNPNLYWYRQAAGRGLQLLFYSVGIGQISSEVPQNLSASRPQDRQFILSSKKLLLSDSGFYLCAWSHRGPTVFFGQGTRLTVV.

The chain is built from TRBV29-1 and TRBJ2-1; D possibly uses TRBD1 or TRBD2 (6 bases each). CDR1 SQVTM and CDR2 ANQGSEA come from the germline V gene. This CDR3 region has 14 residues. V shed 6 bases and J shed 7 bases, with 19 bases lying between them. CDR3 DNA sequence: TGCAGCGTGTGGGATCCGGGGGCCCGGAATGAGCAGTTCTTC. Protein sequence: CSVWDPGARNEQFF.

Ten or more counts support this clonotype. The chain links TRBV20-1 to TRBJ2-1; TRBD1 matches 9 bases. J lost 9 bases, V lost 6 bases, and 15 bases had no gene match. The CDR3 contains 15 residues. CDR1 is DFQATT and CDR2 is SNEGSKA in the germline V gene (reference sequence). CDR3 region: CSAKDADRGDVEQFF. The CDR3 nucleotides are TGCAGTGCCAAAGATGCGGACAGGGGCGATGTTGAGCAGTTCTTC.

The chain uses TRBV20-1 and TRBJ2-1, with TRBD2 matching 11 bases. V lost 5 bases and J lost 12; bases outside the gene matches: 12. The CDR3 spans 14 residues. Germline CDR1 DFQATT, CDR2 SNEGSKA (reference sequence). The CDR3 nucleotides read TGCAGTGCTCAAATTACTAGCGGGAGAGGGAGGCAGTTCTTC. Protein: CSAQITSGRGRQFF.

This clonotype was detected many times. The chain recombines TRBV12-3 or TRBV12-4 with TRBJ1-1; the match to TRBD1 covers 7 bases. The V and J ends lost 2 bases and 10 bases, in that order; junction bases with no gene match: 7. The CDR3 totals 13 residues. The CDR3 nucleotides are TGTGCCAGCAGTTTACTCCGGGACAGTGGAGCTTTCTTT. Amino acids: CASSLLRDSGAFF.

The table lists this clonotype with a few counts. V gene TRBV6-4 combines with J gene TRBJ2-2; perhaps TRBD1 as D (6 bases). The CDR3 has 14 amino acids. Trimming pared 5 bases from V and 2 bases from J, leaving 9 bases between. CDR1 MRHNA and CDR2 SNTAGT come from the germline V gene. The CDR3 spells CASSTQGNTGELFF. The CDR3 coding sequence is TGTGCCAGCAGTACACAGGGCAACACCGGGGAGCTGTTTTTT.

Only a few counts were recorded for this clonotype. The chain links TRBV20-1 to TRBJ2-7, with D perhaps TRBD1 (5 bases). The V gene lost 6 bases and the J gene lost 6 bases, with 21 bases spanning the gap. The CDR3 consists of 14 residues. Germline V CDR1 and CDR2: DFQATT, SNEGSKA (reference sequence). The CDR3 coding sequence is TGCAGTGCCCTTGCCGCCCAGGGTTCGGGCGAGCAGTACTTC. Protein: CSALAAQGSGEQYF.